This T cell receptor (beta chain) was retrieved from a study of blood T cell repertoires in COVID-19. For the study at large: Samples representing acute and convalescent COVID-19 were sourced from the United States, Italy and Spain. T cells, B-cell-depleted T cells, or PBMCs provided the cDNA or gDNA that served as material.

For this clone: A single base separates this from a much larger clone, so it may be a read error. Other DNA sequences within the sample encode an identical CDR3.

How the authors handled the data: Reference gene primer amplification yielded estimated nucleated cell counts. The assay was immunoSEQ multiplex PCR, and TCRdb's table has in-frame clones only and misses some. V and J calls and clone size are those listed in that table; D and trimming were worked out from the DNA. The sample has about 110,000 clones, more than 80% seen once. CDR3 length: 15 amino acids. CDR1 and CDR2 from the germline V gene are GTSNPN and SVGIG (reference sequence). The receptor comes from a woman aged 55 to 70 with acute or convalescent COVID-19. The chain links TRBV30 to TRBJ1-2, with D tentatively TRBD1 (5 bases). The specimen sequenced was peripheral blood. The CDR3 loop reads CAGDSGRGDSYGYTF. In DNA form, the CDR3 reads TGTGCGGGGGATAGCGGCCGGGGGGATTCGTATGGCTACACCTTC.